This TCR beta chain is from a study of blood T cells in healthy people across ages. The total RNA that was extracted per sample amounted to at least 5.5 micrograms. At least ten counts were recorded for this clonotype. The target antigen is unknown. Study outcomes and limitations: While age rose, TCR beta diversity per million T cells dropped in a roughly linear way.

This CDR3 spans 10 amino acids. The germline gives CDR1 MNHEY, CDR2 SMNVEV (reference sequence). It was with a sample-barcoded 5' primer and a J-beta primer mix that a second PCR of roughly 6 to 12 cycles was run. Every cDNA molecule carried a tag from a template-switch adaptor bearing 12 random nucleotides. TCRdb fed the 5' RACE reads into MiXCR, producing one record per CDR3 protein. The data contain hundreds of thousands of distinct CDR3 sequences, more than 45% of them singletons. The TCR was taken from a woman at least 80 years old in good health. The chain has TRBV27 and TRBJ2-5; D could derive from TRBD1 or TRBD2 (6 bases each). Specimen: blood. DNA for the CDR3: TGTGCGTCGGGGGCTGGGACCCAGTACTTC. Encoded protein: CASGAGTQYF.